Included here is one T cell receptor (beta chain) sequence, with context. Sequencing used immunoSEQ multiplex PCR; TCRdb keeps in-frame clones, though not all of them. In the table there are 100,000 to 110,000 clones, approximately 92% of which are singletons. This entry is derived from a study of siplizumab effects on memory and regulatory T cells. Trimming at V came to 4 bases and at J to 5 bases, leaving 6 bases not matched to a gene. Germline CDR1 reads SGHNT; CDR2 reads YYREEE (reference sequence). The CDR3 loop spans 15 amino acids. This chain uses TRBV5-4 with TRBJ2-4; 10 bases match TRBD1. This TCR came from a human donor in good health. Input material: CD4+ T cells sorted from blood. CDR3 DNA: TGTGCCAGCAGCGTGACAGGGGGCGGGGAAAACATTCAGTACTTC. Its protein product is CASSVTGGGENIQYF. The full variable domain, completed using reference TRBV5-4 and TRBJ2-4, is ETGVTQSPTHLIKTRGQQVTLRCSSQSGHNTVSWYQQALGQGPQFIFQYYREEENGRGNFPPRFSGLQFPNYSSELNVNALELDDSALYLCASSVTGGGENIQYFGAGTRLSVL.